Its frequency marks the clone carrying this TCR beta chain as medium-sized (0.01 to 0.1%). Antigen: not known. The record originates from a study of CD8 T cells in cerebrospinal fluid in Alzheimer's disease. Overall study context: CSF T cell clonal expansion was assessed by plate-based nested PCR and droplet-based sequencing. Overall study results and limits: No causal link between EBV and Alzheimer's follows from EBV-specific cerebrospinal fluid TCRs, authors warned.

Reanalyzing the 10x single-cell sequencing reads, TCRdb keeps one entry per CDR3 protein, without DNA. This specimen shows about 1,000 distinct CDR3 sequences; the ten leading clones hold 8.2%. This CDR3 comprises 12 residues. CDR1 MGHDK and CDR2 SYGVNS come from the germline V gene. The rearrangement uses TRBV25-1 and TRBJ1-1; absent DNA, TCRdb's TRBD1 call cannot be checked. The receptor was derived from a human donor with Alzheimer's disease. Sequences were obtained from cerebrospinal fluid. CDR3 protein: CASTEGVGEAFF.